This TCR beta chain was profiled in a study of cytomegalovirus exposure and HLA in healthy donors (dated by TCRdb to the late 2010s). Turning to the overall study: An earlier analysis of about 530 of the donors reported roughly 300 Gb of sequence data and about 120 million unique TCR beta sequences obtained from about 170 million T cells. To predict cytomegalovirus infection status, the study combined high-throughput TCR immunosequencing, statistical association of individual TCRs with disease status, and machine learning. An earlier analysis of fewer than 700 of the donors applied high-throughput TCR beta sequencing to assess whether each TCR beta V gene segment acted as functional or pseudogenic. The number of typed donors differed by locus: 629-630 for A, B, C, DRB1 and DQB1; 522 for DQA1; approximately 610 for DPA1; and around 470 for DPB1. The T cell repertoires of several hundred subjects were profiled by immunosequencing and related to cytomegalovirus serostatus. Among some 410 genotyped donors of the cohort, an average of around 220,000 unique TCR beta nucleotide sequences was sequenced per donor, of which roughly 17% were non-productive. In a later genetic analysis, genome-wide SNP genotypes for about 65% of the roughly 700 donors were used, and that subset was treated as a discovery cohort. A later analysis re-analyzed previously published TCR beta repertoires from approximately 700 donors and added high-resolution HLA genotyping to study TCR occurrence patterns. Besides the first cohort of roughly 640 subjects, a separate validation cohort made up of 120 different subjects was used. Donor age, sex, ethnicity and CMV serostatus were compiled together with the repertoire data. Every discovery cohort repertoire had been produced on one sequencing platform. About five DR-DQ haplotypes were handled as single units for association and clustering, since linkage in the cohort was strong. The study aimed to test whether cataloging public T cell receptors could reveal signatures of past pathogen exposure. In the later analysis, no new phenotypic data were used to find candidate immune exposures; instead, reliance was placed on TCR beta sequences and their occurrence across donors. Approximately 300 gigabases of sequencing data and tens of millions of unique TCR sequences made up an early release that covered fewer than 650 HLA-typed donors. Class I and class II HLA loci were covered by the typing at four-digit resolution. Of the roughly 400 genotyped donors, 81% fell in the genetic ancestry cluster associated with self-reported Caucasian donors.

The cohort comprised some 680 healthy bone marrow donors. At the time of sampling, all cohort members were nominally healthy, though unrecorded immune exposures were likely present. The donor tested CMV seropositive and was one of the 289 seropositive cohort members. Each donor provided a peripheral blood sample, and peripheral blood mononuclear cells were used for TCR beta sequencing. The Qiagen DNeasy Blood Extraction Kit was used to extract genomic DNA from the blood cell samples. After removal of 2 bases from V and 0 bases from J, the junction retains 4 bases not matched to a gene. CDR3 length: 17 amino acids, cysteine to phenylalanine. The DNA shown is the 51-base CDR3, in frame from base 1. In the germline V gene, CDR1 corresponds to MDHEN and CDR2 to SYDVKM. Study-wide findings and limitations: A group of highly shared sequence variants was considered likely to be a technical artifact of the sequencing pipeline. In vitro tests confirmed that a few of the cytomegalovirus-associated TCR beta chains recognize cytomegalovirus antigens. Only TCR beta chains were sequenced in this cohort, and the absence of alpha or paired-chain data limited detectable features. Strong co-occurrence of HLA alleles, especially DR and DQ, made assigning TCR associations to individual alleles difficult. Some IMGT-functional V segments, including TRBV6-2 and TRBV6-3, could not be told apart with the 87-base-pair reads, so those segments were excluded. According to a later analysis, most CMV-associated TCR beta chains appeared to be HLA-restricted, and the HLA associations seemed to be driven largely by CMV exposure. Compared with equally common non-associated chains, HLA-associated TCR beta chains in a later analysis were more clonally expanded and had lower generation probabilities. A later analysis reported that several top co-occurrence clusters appeared linked to parvovirus B19, influenza, CMV and Epstein-Barr virus. Linkage disequilibrium might explain the correlated functional status among segregating V segments, but an unknown experimental factor could not be ruled out. Across donors, most TCR sequences were observed very rarely, whereas some public TCRs were present in many individuals. Presence/absence analyses assumed roughly uniform sequencing depth across donors, an assumption that may not hold. Because counts were too low, seventeen rarely observed V segments, including chromosome 9 orphons, were excluded from the earlier analysis of 587 of the donors. In a later genetic analysis, a missense DCLRE1C variant was associated with V-gene and J-gene trimming of TCR beta chains, and the association was replicated in an independent cohort. A later genetic analysis reported fewer N-insertions in productive TCRs among donors in an Asian-associated ancestry cluster than the 666-donor mean. The study gave a list of about 150 TCR beta chains associated with cytomegalovirus. A further reported finding was that TCR beta sequences accurately predicted the HLA-A and HLA-B alleles for most subjects in the first cohort. The authors suggested that the approach could potentially be generalized to other disease states and immunological phenotypes. Because HLA typing was unavailable for some donors at each locus, only the typed subset was used in association tests. Broadly in line with IMGT annotations, most TCR beta V segments showed up in productive rearrangements about 87% or about 30% of the time in an earlier analysis of around 600 of the donors. In a later analysis, 15,000 to 20,000 TCR beta sequences were associated with specific HLA alleles at a false discovery rate of 0.05. A later analysis found that TCR association rates varied across HLA loci, with DRB1 alleles showing the most associated TCRs and HLA-C alleles the fewest. The classifier was reported to diagnose cytomegalovirus status with high specificity and sensitivity in both the original and validation cohorts. For the cohort, immune exposure information was limited to CMV serostatus.

The library was built by means of the immunoSEQ multiplex PCR assay. The multiplex PCR relied on a mix of 60 forward primers for TCR Vbeta segments and 13 reverse primers for TCR Jbeta segments. The CDR3 region of rearranged TCR beta genes was amplified from genomic DNA by a multiplex PCR assay. The amplified TCR beta libraries were sequenced on the Illumina HiSeq System as 87-base-pair reads. Per the source publication's procedure: In a later analysis, around 80 million unique TCR beta chains were counted across the 500 to 850 repertoires, and around 10 million of these chains were shared by at least two donors. To remove PCR and sequencing errors, raw reads were error-corrected and collapsed into unique sequences using a nearest-neighbor algorithm that merged closely related sequences. CDR3 sequences were aligned to IMGT reference sequences to assign V, D and J gene segments. For a sequence to be retained, a match of at least six nucleotides to both a V gene segment and a J gene segment was required. A rearrangement counted as productive if the CDR3 had no stop codons and remained in frame with V and J, and every other rearrangement counted as non-productive. Following IMGT convention, CDR3 was defined as the stretch from the second conserved V-encoded cysteine to the conserved J-encoded phenylalanine. In an earlier analysis of approximately 500 of the donors, sequences lacking an unambiguous match to a single V gene segment were excluded. In an earlier analysis of roughly 500 of the donors, V segments were called functional above 56.7% productive rearrangements and were called segregating when the between-donor standard deviation exceeded 5%. A statistical classification framework was built for diagnosing cytomegalovirus status from the catalog of TCR beta chain sequences. In a later analysis, TCR nucleotide sequences were compared against IMGT/GENE-DB human TR gene sequences so that V and J genes could be assigned. The TCRdist pipeline was used in a later analysis to assign CDR3 sequences and most-parsimonious VDJ recombination scenarios. In a later analysis, each TCR beta chain was defined by its CDR3 amino acid sequence together with its V-gene family, and reads without a unique V-gene family were excluded. A later analysis removed nearly 600 highly shared, low-generation-probability nucleotide sequences to deal with suspected cross-contamination and a sequencing artifact. A later analysis calculated a clonal expansion index for each public chain from normalized within-repertoire ranks of inferred template counts. In a later analysis, generation probabilities were computed using a VDJ recombination model fitted to out-of-frame rearrangements, and the results were checked against IGoR. In a later analysis, hypergeometric tests were used to score TCR-TCR, TCR-HLA and TCR-CMV co-occurrence, with a repertoire-size bias correction applied to TCR pairs. A later analysis estimated false discovery rates by permuting HLA or CMV assignments 20 times. In a later analysis, co-occurring TCRs were grouped using DBSCAN, with TCRdist sequence similarity added in when clustering inside HLA-allele-positive subsets. Repertoires with fewer than 30,000 or more than 120,000 public chains were left out of co-occurrence clustering, as were a handful of repertoires with anomalous nucleotide sharing. TCRdb retrieved this table from immuneACCESS and kept in-frame rearrangements only. Not all clones are present; in checked studies, unresolved V genes account for under half, and no reason is known for the remainder. V, J and clone size are taken as reported in that table, and D and trimming were inferred from the DNA itself. For this sample there are just under 95,000 clones; approximately 84% appear just once. The ten largest make up around 6% of the sample.

This clone has only a few counts. The antigen it recognizes is unknown. Base qualities are not recorded, but no much larger clone differs from it by a single base. The sequence joins TRBV28 to TRBJ2-2; TRBD2 agrees with 9 junctional bases. Source material: PBMCs. The receptor comes from a woman aged 18-35 years in good health and CMV-seropositive. DNA sequence: TGTGCCAGCAGTTTAATGGCTAGCGGGACGAACACCGGGGAGCTGTTTTTT. Its amino acids are CASSLMASGTNTGELFF.